These 13 T cell receptor beta chains originate from one sample sequenced in a study of cytomegalovirus exposure and HLA in healthy donors (dated by TCRdb to about 2017). The library came from the immunoSEQ multiplex PCR assay. The multiplex PCR relied on a mix of 60 forward primers for TCR Vbeta segments and 13 reverse primers for TCR Jbeta segments. TCRdb carries this immuneACCESS record with in-frame sequences only. Its versions omit some clonotypes, under half of them owing to an unresolved V gene in the studies checked, with the rest unexplained. The sample table lists roughly 130,000 clones, 80% of them with a count of one. The ten largest account for 1% of the sample. Sequencing input: PBMCs. The receptor set was obtained from a man in his forties or fifties in good health and CMV-seronegative.

The chain combines TRBV18 with TRBJ1-5, with TRBD1 matching 9 bases. J lost 5 bases, V lost 2 bases, and 7 bases had no gene match. The CDR3 consists of 16 residues. Germline lookup yields CDR1 KGHSH and CDR2 LQKENI. CDR3: CASSPFEDRGYQPQHF. The CDR3 DNA sequence: TGTGCCAGCTCACCATTCGAGGACAGGGGCTATCAGCCCCAGCATTTT.

The chain uses TRBV12-5 and TRBJ2-2; D possibly corresponds to TRBD1 (6 bases). V was cut by 1 base and J by 3 bases, with 9 bases left in between. The germline V gene encodes CDR1 LGHNT and CDR2 FRNRAP. The CDR3 runs 15 residues. CDR3 bases: TGTGCTAGTGGTTTGGGGGCAGGGGACACCGGGGAGCTGTTTTTT. Translation: CASGLGAGDTGELFF.

Concerning this clone: Relative to the germline gene, one junction end is altered; a read error may explain this. V usage is TRBV2 and J usage is TRBJ2-7; perhaps TRBD1 as D (6 bases). The V gene's germline CDR1 is SNHLY and CDR2 FYNNEI. This CDR3 contains 15 residues. The CDR3 coding sequence is TGTGCCAGCAGGGAAGACAGGACCCTCTCCTACGAGCAGTACTTC. It translates to CASREDRTLSYEQYF.

The chain is built from TRBV30 and TRBJ1-1; D is possibly TRBD1 (6 bases). CDR1 is GTSNPN, CDR2 SVGIG, per germline (reference sequence). Trimming pared 2 bases from V and 0 bases from J, leaving 16 bases between. This CDR3 is 16 amino acids long. CDR3 DNA sequence: TGTGCCTGGAGTCGAGCCAGGGGCCTACTGAACACTGAAGCTTTCTTT. It yields the protein CAWSRARGLLNTEAFF.

This chain connects TRBV7-9 to TRBJ2-5; tentative D call: TRBD1 (6 bases). The germline V gene encodes CDR1 SEHNR and CDR2 FQNEAQ (reference sequence). The CDR3 runs to 16 residues. Trimming shortened V by 5 bases and J by 0 bases, and 16 bases separated the two germline ends. The CDR3 loop is CASSDYPYRDQETQYF. The CDR3 nucleotides are TGTGCCAGCAGCGATTACCCTTACAGGGACCAAGAGACCCAGTACTTC.

This clone was detected only once. The chain links TRBV7-6 to TRBJ1-2, with a tentative D call TRBD1 (6 bases). Germline CDR1 is SGHVS and CDR2 is FNYEAQ. CDR3 length equals 13 residues. V was pared by 5 bases and J by 7 bases, with 14 bases between. The DNA for the CDR3 is TGTGCCAGCAGCCCAAGTGGGGGGGCTGGCTACACCTTC. As protein: CASSPSGGAGYTF.

The chain has TRBV27 and TRBJ2-7, with TRBD1 matching over 9 bases. Per germline, CDR1 MNHEY and CDR2 SMNVEV (reference sequence). After removal of 5 bases from V and 3 bases from J, the junction contained 8 bases not matched to a gene. This CDR3 is 15 amino acids long. This CDR3 reads CASSRGTGFNYEQYF. Written as DNA, the CDR3 is TGTGCCAGCAGTAGGGGGACAGGGTTCAACTACGAGCAGTACTTC.

The gene calls are TRBV30 and TRBJ2-5, with TRBD2 matching over 7 bases. Per the germline V gene, CDR1 is GTSNPN and CDR2 is SVGIG (reference sequence). This CDR3 contains 13 residues. J lost 4 bases, V lost 0 bases, and 2 bases had no gene match. The CDR3 reads CAWSVLAGETQYF. The CDR3 DNA follows: TGTGCCTGGAGTGTTTTAGCGGGAGAGACCCAGTACTTC.

The chain joins TRBV7-6 to TRBJ2-7; the match to TRBD1 covers 11 bases. This CDR3 comprises 14 residues. The V segment lost 5 bases and the J segment 6 bases; nucleotides outside the gene matches: 6. Germline V gene sequence: CDR1 SGHVS, CDR2 FNYEAQ. In DNA, the CDR3 is TGTGCCAGCAGCAAAACCGGGACAGGGGGCGAGCAGTACTTC. The encoded protein is CASSKTGTGGEQYF. Drawing the rest from reference TRBV7-6 and TRBJ2-7, the complete variable domain is GAGVSQSPRYKVTKRGQDVALRCDPISGHVSLYWYRQALGQGPEFLTYFNYEAQQDKSGLPNDRFSAERPEGSISTLTIQRTEQRDSAMYRCASSKTGTGGEQYFGPGTRLTVT.

This clone was recorded once. The chain combines TRBV15 with TRBJ2-1; TRBD2 agrees at 8 bases. J gave up 4 bases and V 0 bases, and 14 bases lay outside the gene matches. There are 19 residues in the CDR3. Germline loops: CDR1 LNHNV, CDR2 YYDKDF (reference sequence). The CDR3 region is CATSRDKRELRWDYNEQFF. The CDR3 DNA reads TGTGCCACCAGCAGAGATAAGCGGGAGCTGCGATGGGATTACAATGAGCAGTTCTTC.

This sequence joins TRBV5-1 and TRBJ1-5, with 8 nucleotides matching TRBD1. V was clipped by 2 bases and J by 1 base; unmatched bases: 2. Germline CDR1 SGHRS, CDR2 YFSETQ. This CDR3 contains 15 residues. CDR3 coding DNA: TGCGCCAGCAGCTTTACAGGGGGAAGCAATCAGCCCCAGCATTTT. Residues: CASSFTGGSNQPQHF.

This sequence joins TRBV28 and TRBJ2-3; TRBD2 matches 12 bases. Unmatched junction bases numbered 9, after V lost 1 base and J lost 4 bases. Germline assignment: CDR1 MDHEN and CDR2 SYDVKM. This CDR3 contains 18 residues. The CDR3 coding sequence is TGTGCCAGCAGTTTATTCAGGCCTAGCGGGAGGGCGGCAGATACGCAGTATTTT. Amino acids: CASSLFRPSGRAADTQYF.

The chain combines TRBV4-1 with TRBJ2-7, with 8 positions matching TRBD2. The CDR3 is 16 residues long. CDR1 and CDR2 from the germline V gene are MGHRA and YSYEKL. The trim removed 4 bases at V and 7 bases at J, leaving 15 bases unmatched. CDR3 sequence reads: CASSLRGSGAPGEQYF. CDR3 nucleotides: TGCGCCAGCAGCCTAAGGGGTAGCGGGGCCCCCGGGGAGCAGTACTTC.